These 24 T cell receptor beta chains were all obtained from the same sample, sequenced in a study of T-cell memory formation after mild COVID-19. TCRdb redid the calling of the 5' RACE reads with MiXCR, one entry per CDR3 protein. The data show over 300,000 distinct CDR3 sequences, around 20% seen once. The material sequenced was PBMCs or a T cell subset sorted from them (not recorded which). The receptor source for this set is a young man who had mild COVID-19 (a few samples of this study predate the infection). Cell type and time point are not known.

The chain links TRBV6-5 to TRBJ1-4, with 8 bases fitting TRBD1. The V gene's germline CDR1 is MNHEY and CDR2 SVGAGI. V trimming: 2 bases; J trimming: 7 bases; junction bases outside the gene matches: 6. The CDR3 is made up of 15 amino acids. CDR3 sequence: CASSYGGQESEKLFF. CDR3 in DNA: TGTGCCAGCAGTTACGGGGGACAGGAGTCTGAAAAACTGTTTTTT.

The chain couples TRBV12-3 or TRBV12-4 to TRBJ1-1; D not resolved. V was clipped by 5 bases and J by 5 bases, with 12 bases between them. CDR3 size: 13 residues. The CDR3 loop is CASSLTVRTEAFF. In DNA form, the CDR3 reads TGTGCCAGCAGTCTCACCGTAAGGACTGAAGCTTTCTTT.

V usage is TRBV6-2 or TRBV6-3 and J usage is TRBJ2-1, with 11 bases lining up with TRBD2. Germline V gene data show CDR1 as MNHEY and CDR2 as SVGEGT. The CDR3 is made up of 15 amino acids. The ends lost 5 bases at V and 4 bases at J; junction bases unmatched: 4. CDR3 protein: CASSRGTSGYNEQFF. CDR3 nucleotides: TGTGCCAGCAGTCGAGGGACTAGCGGTTACAATGAGCAGTTCTTC.

This clonotype occurred a few times. The genes are TRBV7-3 and TRBJ2-1, with 14 bases fitting TRBD2. Losses at the gene ends were 4 bases for V and 5 bases for J; bases not matched to a gene: 7. Germline CDR1 and CDR2: SGHTA and FQGTGA. The CDR3 runs 17 residues. For the CDR3, the DNA is TGTGCCAGCAGCTCAGGACTAGCGGGGGGCGTAGACAATGAGCAGTTCTTC. Translated, it gives CASSSGLAGGVDNEQFF. Full variable domain (remainder filled in from reference TRBV7-3 and TRBJ2-1): GAGVSQTPSNKVTEKGKYVELRCDPISGHTALYWYRQSLGQGPEFLIYFQGTGAADDSGLPNDRFFAVRPEGSVSTLKIQRTERGDSAVYLCASSSGLAGGVDNEQFFGPGTRLTVL.

V is TRBV9 and J is TRBJ2-2; the D gene is possibly TRBD2 (7 bases). The germline V gene has CDR1 SGDLS and CDR2 YYNGEE. The CDR3 length is 16 residues. V dropped 3 bases and J dropped 4 bases, with 16 bases sitting between them. CDR3 nucleotide sequence: TGTGCCAGCAGCGCATGGGGGCTAGCGGCCACCGGGGAGCTGTTTTTT. It codes for CASSAWGLAATGELFF.

In its sample, this clonotype was seen many times. J is TRBJ2-2 and V is TRBV11-3, with D possibly matching TRBD1 (5 bases). V was clipped by 3 bases and J by 2 bases, with 7 bases between them. Germline CDR1 reads SGHNT; CDR2 reads YENEEA. The CDR3 has 14 residues. This CDR3 reads CASSLDINTGELFF. Written as DNA, the CDR3 is TGTGCCAGCAGCTTGGACATCAACACCGGGGAGCTGTTTTTT.

The genes are TRBV5-1 and TRBJ2-5; D gene uncertain. The germline V gene has CDR1 SGHRS and CDR2 YFSETQ. The CDR3 is made up of 15 amino acids. Deletions cut 6 bases from V and 2 bases from J, with 17 bases between. CDR3 region: CASTIGEAKQETQYF. The CDR3 DNA reads as TGCGCCAGCACAATCGGTGAGGCAAAACAAGAGACCCAGTACTTC.

This clonotype was observed a handful of times. J is TRBJ2-3 and V is TRBV11-3; a weak D match, TRBD2 (6 bases). The V end was cut by 5 bases, the J end by 1 base, with 13 bases between. Germline V gene sequence: CDR1 SGHNT, CDR2 YENEEA. The CDR3 length is 15 residues. CDR3 bases: TGTGCCAGCAGCCAGATGGGACTTCGCACAGATACGCAGTATTTT. Protein product: CASSQMGLRTDTQYF.

The chain couples TRBV30 to TRBJ1-1, with D tentatively TRBD1 (6 bases). This CDR3 comprises 14 residues. Germline assignment: CDR1 GTSNPN and CDR2 SVGIG (reference sequence). The germline V and J ends were trimmed by 2 bases and 2 bases, with 12 bases remaining between them. The CDR3 DNA reads TGTGCCTGGAGTCCCGGGACAACTAACACTGAAGCTTTCTTT. It yields the protein CAWSPGTTNTEAFF.

The V and J genes are TRBV5-5 and TRBJ2-3, with D perhaps TRBD2 (6 bases). CDR3 length equals 16 residues. Germline CDR1 reads SGHKS; CDR2 reads YYEKEE (reference sequence). V was shortened by 0 bases and J by 2 bases, with 13 bases between the two germline ends. CDR3 DNA: TGTGCCAGCAGCTTGGCCTTGCGGGGCTACACAGATACGCAGTATTTT. Translating it yields CASSLALRGYTDTQYF. The variable domain in full, with the rest retrieved from reference TRBV5-5 and TRBJ2-3, is DAGVTQSPTHLIKTRGQQVTLRCSPISGHKSVSWYQQVLGQGPQFIFQYYEKEERGRGNFPDRFSARQFPNYSSELNVNALLLGDSALYLCASSLALRGYTDTQYFGPGTRLTVL.

V and J are TRBV2 and TRBJ2-3, with D maybe TRBD2 (6 bases). The CDR3 length is 12 residues. The germline V gene has CDR1 SNHLY and CDR2 FYNNEI. The ends were cut back, 8 bases at V and 6 bases at J, with 12 bases in the middle. Here the CDR3 DNA reads TGTGCCAGCGGGCCTGGGAGGGATACGCAGTATTTT. Amino acid sequence: CASGPGRDTQYF.

This clonotype has more than one count but fewer than ten. The chain couples TRBV7-9 to TRBJ2-3, with a weak D call TRBD2 (6 bases). Per germline, CDR1 SEHNR and CDR2 FQNEAQ (reference sequence). V was shortened by 5 bases and J by 2 bases, with 20 bases between the two germline ends. The CDR3 length is 17 residues. CDR3 DNA: TGTGCCAGCAGCCCCGGAGGAGGGTTCCGCCCCACAGATACGCAGTATTTT. It yields the protein CASSPGGGFRPTDTQYF.

This clonotype occurred a few times. V and J are TRBV6-6 and TRBJ2-1, with 7 bases that match TRBD1. This CDR3 comprises 16 residues. J was trimmed by 0 bases and V by 5 bases; bases with no gene match: 7. Germline assignment: CDR1 MNHNY and CDR2 SVGAGI (reference sequence). The CDR3 loop reads CASSKGQVPSYNEQFF. CDR3 nucleotide sequence: TGTGCCAGCAGTAAAGGACAGGTACCCTCCTACAATGAGCAGTTCTTC.

The chain combines TRBV5-6 with TRBJ1-2; 9 positions agree with TRBD1. Germline CDR1 and CDR2: SGHDT and YYEEEE. There are 12 residues in the CDR3. With V trimmed by 3 bases and J by 8 bases, 2 bases remained unmatched. The CDR3 nucleotides are TGTGCCAGCAGCTACAGGGGGCGCGGCTACACCTTC. Its translation is CASSYRGRGYTF. The entire variable domain, with the rest obtained from reference TRBV5-6 and TRBJ1-2, is as follows: DAGVTQSPTHLIKTRGQQVTLRCSPKSGHDTVSWYQQALGQGPQFIFQYYEEEERQRGNFPDRFSGHQFPNYSSELNVNALLLGDSALYLCASSYRGRGYTFGSGTRLTVV.

This clonotype was recorded a few times. The chain has TRBV11-2 and TRBJ2-4; TRBD1 matches 10 bases. After removal of 5 bases from V and 8 bases from J, the junction contained 9 bases not matched to a gene. The CDR3 is 15 residues long. Germline V gene sequence: CDR1 SGHAT, CDR2 FQNNGV. In DNA form, the CDR3 reads TGTGCCAGCAGCCGTCTCGACAGGGGGCTTTACATTCAGTACTTC. It is translated as CASSRLDRGLYIQYF.

The chain combines TRBV19 with TRBJ2-2; either TRBD1 or TRBD2 may fit D (5 bases each). Germline V gives CDR1 LNHDA, CDR2 SQIVND (reference sequence). The CDR3 loop spans 17 amino acids. Between the trimmed V and J ends, which lost 6 bases and 7 bases, there was a span of 24 bases. The DNA for the CDR3 is TGTGCCAGTAGCCGGTGGGACCGAGGGCCCTCCGGCGGGGAGCTGTTTTTT. It codes for CASSRWDRGPSGGELFF.

This clonotype has more than one count but fewer than ten. The rearrangement uses TRBV7-9 and TRBJ2-1; 10 positions match TRBD2. Germline CDR1 reads SEHNR; CDR2 reads FQNEAQ (reference sequence). The CDR3 length is 16 residues. J lost 1 base, V lost 5 bases, and 5 bases had no gene match. The CDR3 DNA reads as TGTGCCAGCAGCCCACTAGCGGGGCTGTCCTACAATGAGCAGTTCTTC. Protein sequence: CASSPLAGLSYNEQFF. Filled out from reference TRBV7-9 and TRBJ2-1, the complete variable domain reads DTGVSQNPRHKITKRGQNVTFRCDPISEHNRLYWYRQTLGQGPEFLTYFQNEAQLEKSRLLSDRFSAERPKGSFSTLEIQRTEQGDSAMYLCASSPLAGLSYNEQFFGPGTRLTVL.

This clonotype was observed many times. The chain uses TRBV6-1 and TRBJ2-1, with 8 bases identical to TRBD2. The CDR3 sequence is 15 residues long. Trimming removed 2 bases from V and 7 bases from J; junction bases left unmatched: 7. Germline V gives CDR1 MNHNS, CDR2 SASEGT. DNA of the CDR3: TGTGCCAGCAGTGAACACAGCGGGGGCTTGAATGAGCAGTTCTTC. Residues: CASSEHSGGLNEQFF.

The CDR3 spells CASSFPDDYGYTF. For the CDR3, the DNA is TGTGCCAGCAGCTTCCCAGATGACTATGGCTACACCTTC. The V and J genes are TRBV7-9 and TRBJ1-2; D call uncertain. CDR3 length: 13 residues. Trimming took off 3 bases at V and 3 bases at J, with 8 bases between the two ends. Germline values: CDR1 SEHNR, CDR2 FQNEAQ (reference sequence).

This clonotype was observed at least ten times. V gene TRBV5-6 combines with J gene TRBJ2-7, with no clear D. Germline CDR1 is SGHDT and CDR2 is YYEEEE. CDR3 length: 14 amino acids. The germline V and J ends were trimmed by 4 bases and 3 bases, with 14 bases remaining between them. CDR3 in amino acids: CASSNPTRIYEQYV. The CDR3, as DNA: TGTGCCAGCAGCAACCCCACAAGGATCTACGAGCAGTACGTC.

V gene TRBV5-1 combines with J gene TRBJ2-7, with D maybe TRBD1 (6 bases). Trimming stripped 4 bases from V and 2 bases from J, with 13 bases between. Germline-derived CDR1 and CDR2 are SGHRS and YFSETQ. CDR3 length equals 14 residues. The CDR3 loop is CASSPKGQTYEQYV. DNA of the CDR3: TGCGCCAGCAGCCCAAAAGGACAGACCTACGAGCAGTACGTC.

The V gene is TRBV7-2, the J gene TRBJ2-5, with TRBD2 as a possible D gene (6 bases). CDR3 size: 15 residues. V was shortened by 1 base and J by 4 bases, with 13 bases between the two germline ends. Germline CDR1 SGHTA, CDR2 FQGNSA. The DNA for the CDR3 is TGTGCCAGCAGCTTAGGAGGAGCTAGCGCAGAGACCCAGTACTTC. It encodes CASSLGGASAETQYF.

V is TRBV6-6 and J is TRBJ2-7; no clear D gene. Trimming left V 9 bases short and J 2 bases short, with 11 bases between. The CDR3 runs 12 residues. Germline V lookup: CDR1 MNHNY, CDR2 SVGAGI (reference sequence). CDR3 residues: CASRTSAYEQYV. The CDR3 bases are TGTGCCAGTCGGACCTCGGCCTACGAGCAGTACGTC.

Ten or more counts support this clonotype. CDR3 protein: CASSVAGAYYEQYF. CDR3 nucleotides: TGTGCCAGCAGCGTAGCGGGGGCCTACTACGAGCAGTACTTC. The chain links TRBV12-3 or TRBV12-4 to TRBJ2-7; TRBD2 matches 9 bases. This CDR3 spans 14 amino acids. V lost 6 bases, J lost 3 bases, and 6 bases stayed unmatched.